This TCR beta chain is drawn from a study of blood T cell repertoires in COVID-19. Looking at the study overall: Acute-phase and convalescent COVID-19 samples originated in the United States, Italy and Spain. The cDNA or gDNA used as material had been derived from T cells, B-cell-depleted T cells, or PBMCs.

In the original workflow: Amplification of reference gene primers provided the estimated nucleated cell counts. Clones were sequenced by immunoSEQ multiplex PCR, and TCRdb holds only the in-frame ones, with some missing. The V and J calls and clone size are taken from that table; D and trimming were inferred from the DNA. There are 160,000 or so clones in the sample; roughly four fifths occur only once, and roughly 18% lies in the top ten. The V segment lost 3 bases and the J segment 0 bases; nucleotides outside the gene matches: 5. The CDR3 is made up of 15 amino acids. CDR1 and CDR2 (germline): MNHEY, SMNVEV (reference sequence).

The TCR sequence derives from an elderly woman with acute or convalescent COVID-19. This rearrangement joins TRBV27 to TRBJ2-7; the match to TRBD1 covers 7 bases. The material sequenced was peripheral blood. CDR3 amino acids: CASSFKGASSYEQYF. DNA for the CDR3: TGTGCCAGCAGTTTTAAGGGGGCAAGCTCCTACGAGCAGTACTTC.